This TCR beta chain was identified during a study of radiation and T cells in renal cell carcinoma. Time point noted: blood 2 weeks post-SBRT. The treatment was: 15 Gy SBRT to primary tumor, nephrectomy 4 weeks later. Blood was sampled at baseline, 2 weeks and 4 weeks after SBRT. There are 12 residues in the CDR3. V lost 5 bases, J lost 7 bases, and 8 bases lay in between. In germline, CDR1 is SGHNT, CDR2 YENEEA. In the case of this clone: Its antigen is unidentified.

Study-wide results and limits: Top tumor clonotypes rose in blood 2 weeks post-radiation, then contracted.

Clones were sequenced by immunoSEQ multiplex PCR, and TCRdb holds only the in-frame ones, with some missing. Of roughly 130,000 clones listed, around 89% are singletons. Sample: blood, taken from a patient whose treatment included radiotherapy and nephrectomy. The rearrangement links TRBV11-3 to TRBJ2-2; D is unclear. The origin of this receptor is a woman in her sixties or seventies with renal cell carcinoma. CDR3 protein: CASSTLNGELFF. For the CDR3, the DNA is TGTGCCAGCAGCACGCTAAACGGGGAGCTGTTTTTT.